This T cell receptor (beta chain) was identified in a study of T cells in Graves' hyperthyroidism and ophthalmopathy. Whole-study findings and limits: A 13 V-J model separated ophthalmopathy from stable hyperthyroidism. Blood samples included most of the expanded thyroid clonotypes exceeding 0.001.

Trimming shortened V by 5 bases and J by 0 bases, and 14 bases separated the two germline ends. This CDR3 has 15 residues. In germline, CDR1 is MDHEN, CDR2 SYDVKM. The sample holds many counts of this clonotype. Its antigen is still unknown. When ophthalmopathy did not progress within 18 months, Graves' hyperthyroidism was considered stable. TCR beta CDR3 regions were amplified from RNA transcripts. A set of HTBI primers served as the primers for a first-round RT-PCR of the TCR CDR3. TCRdb called the multiplex PCR reads again in MiXCR, with one record for every CDR3 protein. The profile shows 600,000 or so distinct CDR3 sequences, around 15% of them singletons.

This TCR was sampled from a woman younger than 45 with Graves' hyperthyroidism. The source material was blood. This sequence joins TRBV28 and TRBJ2-7; no reliable D call. CDR3 bases: TGTGCCAGCAGTCCCTTCACAGAGCCCTCCTACGAGCAGTACTTC. Amino acid sequence: CASSPFTEPSYEQYF.